The clone carrying this T cell receptor (beta chain) was detected many times. Its target is unknown. The record originates from a study of blood T cells in healthy people across ages. V trimming: 3 bases; J trimming: 3 bases; junction bases outside the gene matches: 6. CDR3 length: 15 residues. Germline CDR1 SGHVS, CDR2 FQNEAQ. Sample-barcoded 5' priming and a J-beta primer mix drove a second PCR of 7 to 11 cycles. All samples gave at least 2.5 million CDR3-containing paired-end reads. TCRdb ran MiXCR on the 5' RACE reads and lists one entry per CDR3 protein. In the table there are 650,000 to 1,000,000 distinct CDR3 sequences, 46% of which are singletons. Healthy Caucasians from Russia aged roughly 6 to 95 served as donors. Study conclusions and caveats: Strongly correlated with naive T cell percentage was TCR beta diversity.

J is TRBJ2-5 and V is TRBV7-8, with 8 positions matching TRBD1. The sequenced material came from blood. This clonotype originated in a man at least 80 years old in good health. The CDR3 spells CASSFSGTGEETQYF. CDR3 DNA sequence: TGTGCCAGCAGCTTCTCCGGGACAGGAGAAGAGACCCAGTACTTC.